These T cell receptor beta chains were read from a single sample in a study of shared clonotypes between healthy human individuals. The table came from immunoSEQ multiplex PCR; TCRdb's copy has only in-frame clones and leaves some out. This sample has about 2.2 million clones; around 93% occur once, and the top ten carry more than 1.5%. The source material was naive CD8+ T cells from PBMCs. These receptors were taken from a man younger than 35 in good health. Some clones in this sample may be carry-over from other donors' samples. Both conserved end residues are part of each CDR3. The order of the fields is D gene, V gene, CDR3 protein. A D gene is named only where the DNA matches it firmly.

TRBD1,TRBV6-1,CASRETGGAGEQYF
TRBD1,TRBV2,CASTTTGAYYGYTF
TRBD2,TRBV18,CASSPSWEGAHNEQFF
NA,TRBV5-6,CASSFQEGTEQYF
NA,TRBV7-3,CASSWTGSAQYF
TRBD2,TRBV4-2,CASSQDDTASGFSYEQYF
NA,TRBV15,CATSRSGGPNTEAFF
TRBD1,TRBV19,CASSIGQGVITEAFF
TRBD2,TRBV27,CASSLFRLAGAHSSYNEQFF
TRBD2,TRBV5-4,CASGTSGAYEQYF
TRBD1,TRBV25-1,CASGQGAGTEAFF
NA,TRBV11-2,CASSYPDAFGELFF
NA,TRBV9,CASSVGHFNQPQHF
TRBD1,TRBV4-1,CASSRETGEDQPQHF
TRBD1,TRBV7-6,CASSITGAGELFF
TRBD2,TRBV9,CASSSSGLAGEQYF
NA,TRBV7-9,CASRAVLGPDTGELFF
TRBD1,TRBV5-1,CASSYALQGAPAFF
NA,TRBV5-1,CASSLEVGMNTEAFF
NA,TRBV11-2,CASSPGFGGSLYEQYF
NA,TRBV5-1,CASSSGGLAKNIQYF
NA,TRBV4-1,CASSQEERRSSYNEQFF
NA,TRBV6-1,CASMKSGGDQPQHF
TRBD2,TRBV28,CASSLLAGAGTYNEQFF
TRBD2,TRBV5-8,CASSLTIGAGDAYF
TRBD2,TRBV27,CASSPRTSGSYEQYF
NA,TRBV7-7,CASSPQQGTSYEQYF
NA,TRBV4-1,CASSQDLSGMETQYF
NA,TRBV5-8,CASLRSGEFYEQYF
NA,TRBV7-2,CASSFTVYNEQFF
TRBD1,TRBV4-1,CASSHGTGGFYEQYF
NA,TRBV27,CASGVWETQYF
NA,TRBV27,CASSGSQGGSSYEQYF
NA,TRBV19,CATRDRLYGYTF
NA,TRBV6-6,CASSYSGGTEEQYF
TRBD2,TRBV6-1,CASGGRKETQYF
NA,TRBV19,CASRSAGGGETQYF
NA,TRBV4-1,CASSQPPGTGQETQYF
NA,TRBV5-4,CASRGTGSGTGELFF
TRBD1,TRBV12-5,CASGPGQGQGYTF
TRBD2,TRBV6-1,CASSELVLSGRKAYNEQFF
TRBD2,TRBV4-1,CASSQDMASGRIEQYF
TRBD1,TRBV30,CAWSVPGQGSGNTIYF
TRBD1,TRBV19,CASSPGQGSSYEQYF
TRBD2,TRBV7-9,CASSVTSGSSYEQYF
TRBD2,TRBV27,CASSFGGRYTQYF
NA,TRBV28,CASSSTSVGSYGNTIYF
TRBD2,TRBV27,CASSPTPGLAGLSYEQYF
NA,TRBV7-9,CASSPGGEDTQYF
NA,TRBV7-6,CASSLARSRGWANVLTF
NA,TRBV4-1,CASSQDFRTGTPYEQYF
NA,TRBV27,CASSMTRNGNQPQHF
TRBD1,TRBV28,CASSSPGTGNYGYTF
TRBD1,TRBV4-1,CASSFTTGIDGELFF